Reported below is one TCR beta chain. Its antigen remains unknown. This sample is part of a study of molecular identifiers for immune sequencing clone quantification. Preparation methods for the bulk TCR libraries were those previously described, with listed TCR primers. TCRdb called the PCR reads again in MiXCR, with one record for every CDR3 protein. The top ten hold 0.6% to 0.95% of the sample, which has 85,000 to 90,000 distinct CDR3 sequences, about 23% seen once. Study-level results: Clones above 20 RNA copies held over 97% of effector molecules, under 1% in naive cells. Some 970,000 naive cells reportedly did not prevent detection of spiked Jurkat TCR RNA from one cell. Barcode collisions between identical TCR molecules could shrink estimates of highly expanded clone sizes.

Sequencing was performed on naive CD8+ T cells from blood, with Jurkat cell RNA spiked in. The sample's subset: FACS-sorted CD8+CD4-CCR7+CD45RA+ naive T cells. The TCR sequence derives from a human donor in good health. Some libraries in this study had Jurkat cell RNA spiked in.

The CDR3 sequence is CASSVGFTDTQYF. The CDR3 DNA sequence: TGTGCCAGCAGCGTAGGCTTCACAGATACGCAGTATTTT. The chain has TRBV9 and TRBJ2-3; the D is unclear. V was shortened by 0 bases and J by 2 bases, with 4 bases between the two germline ends. From germline, CDR1 is SGDLS and CDR2 YYNGEE. The CDR3 length is 13 residues.